Listed below are T cell receptor beta chains from one sample, sequenced in a study of response to subunit inactivated influenza vaccine. From the RT-PCR reads, TCRdb called clonotypes with MiXCR, one entry per CDR3 protein. This table holds hundreds of thousands of distinct CDR3 sequences, 15% to 18% found once. The sequenced sample was PBMCs from blood, obtained 11 to 12 days after vaccination. These receptor sequences come from a man aged 50 to 60 who received an inactivated influenza vaccine. Each CDR3 is given with its conserved first and last residue. Fields, in order: CDR3 length, J gene, V gene, clone size, D gene, CDR3 protein, CDR3 DNA. D genes are given only for firm matches. Clone size is given for some rows only: seen once, a few or many times, or a class if the clone is expanded.

14 | TRBJ2-1 | TRBV30 | few | - | CAWSVTKYYNEQFF | TGTGCCTGGAGTGTAACTAAATATTACAATGAGCAGTTCTTC
11 | TRBJ2-5 | TRBV29-1 | many | - | CSVVQETSQYF | TGCAGCGTTGTTCAAGAGACTTCCCAGTACTTC
15 | TRBJ2-2 | TRBV7-2 | - | - | CASIPPAGQTGELFF | TGTGCCAGCATCCCGCCGGCAGGGCAGACCGGGGAGCTGTTTTTT
12 | TRBJ2-2 | TRBV7-2 | - | - | CASRSSPGELFF | TGTGCCAGCAGAAGCTCCCCCGGGGAGCTGTTTTTT
16 | TRBJ2-7 | TRBV5-1 | - | TRBD1 | CASSVTGTGTYWEQYF | TGCGCCAGCAGCGTCACCGGGACAGGGACCTACTGGGAGCAGTACTTC
13 | TRBJ2-2 | TRBV12-3/TRBV12-4 | few | - | CASRQQGTGELFF | TGTGCCAGCAGACAACAGGGAACCGGGGAGCTGTTTTTT
19 | TRBJ2-6 | TRBV25-1 | - | TRBD1 | CASSVYGQGVLSGANVLTF | TGTGCCAGCAGTGTTTATGGGCAGGGGGTGCTCTCTGGGGCCAACGTCCTGACTTTC
14 | TRBJ2-7 | TRBV11-2 | - | - | CASSWKTPTYEQYF | TGTGCCAGCAGCTGGAAGACACCCACCTACGAGCAGTACTTC
15 | TRBJ2-7 | TRBV4-3 | few | - | CASSQGIGGSYEQYF | TGCGCCAGCAGCCAGGGGATTGGGGGCTCCTACGAGCAGTACTTC
12 | TRBJ1-5 | TRBV12-3/TRBV12-4 | few | - | CASSLEIQPQHF | TGTGCCAGCAGTTTGGAGATTCAGCCCCAGCATTTT
16 | TRBJ2-5 | TRBV5-4 | - | TRBD2 | CATKTGTSGGSETQYF | TGTGCCACCAAAACCGGGACTAGCGGGGGATCGGAGACCCAGTACTTC
14 | TRBJ2-1 | TRBV20-1 | many | - | CSADDTTSYNEQFF | TGCAGTGCTGACGACACAACCTCCTACAATGAGCAGTTCTTC
21 | TRBJ1-1 | TRBV11-2 | - | - | CASSLVKISGEGHAWDHEAFF | TGTGCCAGCAGCTTAGTAAAGATTAGTGGCGAGGGACACGCCTGGGATCATGAAGCTTTCTTT
16 | TRBJ2-1 | TRBV4-3 | - | TRBD2 | CASSQDSGTSGGEQFF | TGCGCCAGCAGCCAAGATTCCGGGACTAGCGGGGGAGAGCAGTTCTTC
13 | TRBJ2-7 | TRBV2 | few | - | CASSEGWFYEQYF | TGTGCCAGCAGTGAAGGTTGGTTCTACGAGCAGTACTTC
14 | TRBJ2-5 | TRBV7-2 | many | - | CASSLEYSQETQYF | TGTGCCAGCAGCTTAGAGTACAGCCAAGAGACCCAGTACTTC
19 | TRBJ1-6 | TRBV6-1 | few | TRBD1 | CASSRSGTAFSSYNSPLHF | TGTGCCAGCAGTCGATCCGGGACAGCTTTTAGCTCCTATAATTCACCCCTCCACTTT
15 | TRBJ2-1 | TRBV2 | few | TRBD2 | CASSATGGNYNEQFF | TGTGCCAGCAGTGCTACGGGGGGGAACTACAATGAGCAGTTCTTC
17 | TRBJ1-5 | TRBV15 | many | - | CATSREPSTGQRQPQHF | TGTGCCACCAGCAGGGAACCTAGCACAGGGCAACGACAGCCCCAGCATTTT
16 | TRBJ2-5 | TRBV4-1 | - | - | CASSQESVQGRETQYF | TGCGCCAGCAGCCAAGAATCTGTGCAGGGACGGGAGACCCAGTACTTC
16 | TRBJ2-3 | TRBV7-2 | - | TRBD2 | CASSLTSGGARDTQYF | TGTGCCAGCAGCTTGACTAGCGGGGGGGCCAGGGATACGCAGTATTTT
14 | TRBJ2-2 | TRBV5-1 | - | TRBD2 | CASTTSGVFGELFF | TGCGCCAGCACGACTAGCGGGGTTTTCGGGGAGCTGTTTTTT
14 | TRBJ2-7 | TRBV28 | - | - | CASSNRERPYEQYF | TGTGCCAGCAGTAACCGGGAAAGGCCCTACGAGCAGTACTTC
13 | TRBJ2-2 | TRBV25-1 | many | - | CASSESHTGELFF | TGTGCCAGCAGTGAATCCCACACCGGGGAGCTGTTTTTT
15 | TRBJ2-1 | TRBV5-1 | few | - | CASSLGGPEGNEQFF | TGCGCCAGCAGCTTGGGGGGGCCGGAGGGCAATGAGCAGTTCTTC
16 | TRBJ2-2 | TRBV29-1 | many | - | CSVEDQGGANTGELFF | TGCAGCGTTGAAGATCAGGGGGGGGCGAACACCGGGGAGCTGTTTTTT
18 | TRBJ2-6 | TRBV10-3 | few | TRBD1 | CAISDRPAGGAGANVLTF | TGTGCCATCAGTGATCGGCCGGCAGGGGGTGCTGGGGCCAACGTCCTGACTTTC
13 | TRBJ2-7 | TRBV15 | - | - | CATSFLRGDEQYF | TGTGCCACCAGCTTCCTACGAGGGGACGAGCAGTACTTC
12 | TRBJ2-5 | TRBV20-1 | - | TRBD1 | CSVKRGRETQYF | TGCAGTGTCAAGAGGGGGCGAGAGACCCAGTACTTC
13 | TRBJ1-2 | TRBV20-1 | few | TRBD1 | CSARGPTGSGYTF | TGCAGTGCTAGAGGTCCGACAGGGAGCGGCTACACCTTC
13 | TRBJ1-4 | TRBV18 | - | - | CASSPRPGEKLFF | TGTGCCAGCTCACCTAGGCCAGGTGAAAAACTGTTTTTT
13 | TRBJ1-1 | TRBV12-3/TRBV12-4 | few | TRBD1 | CASRTGTDTEAFF | TGTGCCAGCAGGACCGGGACAGACACTGAAGCTTTCTTT
12 | TRBJ1-1 | TRBV29-1 | - | - | CSVRPTRGEAFF | TGCAGCGTTCGACCGACACGGGGTGAAGCTTTCTTT
14 | TRBJ2-7 | TRBV28 | - | - | CASNGLDSFYEQYF | TGTGCCAGCAATGGGCTCGACTCGTTCTACGAGCAGTACTTC
13 | TRBJ1-4 | TRBV11-2 | few | - | CASSPMGGEKLFF | TGTGCCAGCAGCCCGATGGGCGGTGAAAAACTGTTTTTT
14 | TRBJ1-2 | TRBV12-3/TRBV12-4 | - | TRBD1 | CASSSSGTGRGYTF | TGTGCCAGCAGTTCCAGCGGGACAGGGAGAGGCTACACCTTC
15 | TRBJ2-6 | TRBV4-3 | - | - | CASSQDPRDPNVLTF | TGCGCCAGCAGCCAAGATCCCAGGGATCCCAACGTCCTGACTTTC
15 | TRBJ1-2 | TRBV7-9 | - | - | CASSLAPPRTYGYTF | TGTGCCAGCAGCTTAGCCCCACCCCGTACCTATGGCTACACCTTC
15 | TRBJ2-2 | TRBV9 | few | TRBD2 | CASSVTSGSNGELFF | TGTGCCAGCAGCGTAACTAGCGGGAGTAACGGGGAGCTGTTTTTT
17 | TRBJ2-3 | TRBV7-2 | many | TRBD2 | CASSLAGLAGDGRGQYF | TGTGCCAGCAGCTTAGCCGGACTAGCGGGGGACGGCCGTGGGCAGTATTTT
16 | TRBJ2-7 | TRBV12-3/TRBV12-4 | - | - | CASSPRGTQQIYEQYF | TGTGCCAGCAGCCCTCGGGGGACGCAGCAAATCTACGAGCAGTACTTC
14 | TRBJ2-5 | TRBV28 | - | - | CASSHPPERETQYF | TGTGCCAGCAGTCACCCGCCCGAGCGCGAGACCCAGTACTTC
14 | TRBJ2-1 | TRBV6-2/TRBV6-3 | few | TRBD2 | CASTLLAGGYTQFF | TGTGCCAGCACGTTGCTAGCGGGAGGGTACACCCAGTTCTTC
16 | TRBJ2-1 | TRBV7-2 | many | TRBD2 | CASSPRGSGRRGEQFF | TGTGCCAGCAGTCCTAGGGGTAGCGGGAGAAGAGGTGAGCAGTTCTTC
15 | TRBJ2-1 | TRBV20-1 | - | TRBD2 | CSAASGMGGGPEQFF | TGCAGTGCTGCCAGCGGGATGGGCGGGGGGCCTGAGCAGTTCTTC
15 | TRBJ2-5 | TRBV12-3/TRBV12-4 | - | - | CASRSSGSKGQTQYF | TGTGCCAGCAGATCCTCCGGCTCGAAGGGACAGACCCAGTACTTC
11 | TRBJ1-2 | TRBV20-1 | - | - | CSARDTDGYTF | TGCAGTGCTAGAGATACAGATGGCTACACCTTC
16 | TRBJ2-3 | TRBV20-1 | few | - | CSAQTGLLYGTDTQYF | TGCAGTGCCCAAACGGGGTTGTTGTACGGCACAGATACGCAGTATTTT
16 | TRBJ1-6 | TRBV20-1 | few | TRBD1 | CSARPMRQGVNSPLHF | TGCAGTGCTAGACCGATGAGGCAGGGGGTTAATTCACCCCTCCACTTT
14 | TRBJ2-5 | TRBV2 | - | - | CASSATGYQETQYF | TGTGCCAGCAGTGCCACAGGATACCAAGAGACCCAGTACTTC
16 | TRBJ2-5 | TRBV9 | - | - | CASSVAPQTVQETQYF | TGTGCCAGCAGCGTCGCCCCACAGACAGTACAAGAGACCCAGTACTTC
14 | TRBJ2-3 | TRBV9 | - | TRBD2 | CASSTSGRFDTQYF | TGTGCCAGCAGTACTAGCGGGAGGTTCGATACGCAGTATTTT
15 | TRBJ2-2 | TRBV7-3 | few | TRBD2 | CASSLGSGSTGELFF | TGTGCCAGCAGCTTGGGTAGCGGGAGCACCGGGGAGCTGTTTTTT
12 | TRBJ2-5 | TRBV19 | - | - | CASSARRETQYF | TGTGCCAGTAGCGCGCGTCGGGAGACCCAGTACTTC
18 | TRBJ2-3 | TRBV25-1 | - | - | CASRSGGTKGHFTDTQYF | TGTGCCAGCAGATCCGGGGGAACCAAAGGACACTTCACGGATACGCAGTATTTT
15 | TRBJ1-1 | TRBV25-1 | few | TRBD1 | CASSESGQGNTEAFF | TGTGCCAGCAGTGAATCTGGACAGGGAAACACTGAAGCTTTCTTT
17 | TRBJ2-1 | TRBV6-2/TRBV6-3 | - | TRBD2 | CASRTRTSGARYNEQFF | TGTGCCAGCAGAACCCGGACTAGCGGGGCACGCTACAATGAGCAGTTCTTC